A selection of T cell receptor beta chains follows, all from one sample in a study of CD8 T cells in ankylosing spondylitis. TCRdb re-called the 5' RACE reads with MiXCR, one entry per CDR3 protein. The table records fewer than 550,000 distinct CDR3 sequences, approximately 5% of them present only once. Sequenced: blood, either unsorted or a sorted T cell fraction (not recorded which). The receptors shown here come from a male donor with ankylosing spondylitis. CDR3s include the opening cysteine and the closing phenylalanine or tryptophan. The D gene is left open where the match is weak. Only part of the rows carry a size: once, few, many, or a class if the clone is expanded.

CDR3 DNA,CDR3 protein,D gene,clone size,J gene,V gene
TGTGCCAGCAGCTTAAGGACGGTTAACACCGGGGAGCTGTTTTTT,CASSLRTVNTGELFF,NA,many,TRBJ2-2,TRBV7-2
TGTGCCAGCAGCCTGCACCCCCGGTCGAGCACAGATACGCAGTATTTT,CASSLHPRSSTDTQYF,NA,NA,TRBJ2-3,TRBV3-1
TGTGCCAGCAGCCAAGATCCGGAGTACAATGAGCAGTTCTTC,CASSQDPEYNEQFF,NA,few,TRBJ2-1,TRBV3-1
TGCGCCAGCATGTGGGGGGACGTAGGAGAGACCCAGTACTTC,CASMWGDVGETQYF,NA,many,TRBJ2-5,TRBV5-1
TGTGCCAGCAGTTACTTTCCGGGCTCCTACAATGAGCAGTTCTTC,CASSYFPGSYNEQFF,NA,many,TRBJ2-1,TRBV6-2/TRBV6-3
TGTGCCAGCAGTTACAATTTCAGGGTCCCAGCTTTCTTT,CASSYNFRVPAFF,NA,many,TRBJ1-1,TRBV12-3/TRBV12-4
TGTGCCAGCAGTTCCCGACTAGCGGGAGGCCCCGGGGAGCTGTTTTTT,CASSSRLAGGPGELFF,TRBD2,many,TRBJ2-2,TRBV6-5
TGTGCCATCAGGACCCACGGACTAGCGGGAGGGAAGGGGAATGAGCAGTTCTTC,CAIRTHGLAGGKGNEQFF,TRBD2,few,TRBJ2-1,TRBV10-3
TGTGCCAGCAGCACTGGACGCTTTTCCGAGCAGTACTTC,CASSTGRFSEQYF,NA,many,TRBJ2-7,TRBV11-2
TGTGCCAGCAGCAACGCGGGGGGCGTCCACGAGCAGTACTTC,CASSNAGGVHEQYF,TRBD2,few,TRBJ2-7,TRBV11-2
TGTGCCAGCAGCTCCCGGGCCTCAGGGAGCGGCTACACCTTC,CASSSRASGSGYTF,NA,many,TRBJ1-2,TRBV7-2
TGCGCCAGCACCGATCGAACAGGGCTCCGTAATTCACCCCTCCACTTT,CASTDRTGLRNSPLHF,NA,many,TRBJ1-6,TRBV5-1
TGTGCCAGCACTTTTCGGGGGCGGGCGGAAGCTTTCTTT,CASTFRGRAEAFF,NA,many,TRBJ1-1,TRBV7-2
TGCAGTGCCCTCCGGGACCCTAGCACAGATACGCAGTATTTT,CSALRDPSTDTQYF,NA,many,TRBJ2-3,TRBV20-1
TGTGCCAGCAGCTTCGGACTAGCCTCCTACGAGCAGTACTTC,CASSFGLASYEQYF,TRBD2,many,TRBJ2-7,TRBV7-2
TGTGCCAGCAGTTACTCGATGGGAGGGGAACGCGACGAGCAGTACTTC,CASSYSMGGERDEQYF,TRBD2,NA,TRBJ2-7,TRBV6-5
TGCGCCAGCAGGTTGGGACTAGCGGGAGACGTCTACGAGCAGTACTTC,CASRLGLAGDVYEQYF,TRBD2,many,TRBJ2-7,TRBV4-3
TGTGCCAGCAGCCAAGATGTAGCTAGCACAGATACGCAGTATTTT,CASSQDVASTDTQYF,NA,many,TRBJ2-3,TRBV4-2
TGTGCCAGCACCCCCTGGAGGACTAGCGGGGCTACAGACCAAGAGACCCAGTACTTC,CASTPWRTSGATDQETQYF,TRBD2,few,TRBJ2-5,TRBV6-1
TGTGCCAGCAGCTTAGAAGACGGGATGGAGCTGTTTTTT,CASSLEDGMELFF,NA,many,TRBJ2-2,TRBV7-9
TGTGCCAGCAGTCCCCGGGTCCTCCAGACCTTC,CASSPRVLQTF,NA,many,TRBJ1-2,TRBV28
TGCAGCGTCCAAGGACTAAGGGAGACCCAGTACTTC,CSVQGLRETQYF,NA,many,TRBJ2-5,TRBV29-1
TGTGCCAGCAGCTTATGGGACTATACAGATACGCAGTATTTT,CASSLWDYTDTQYF,TRBD2,many,TRBJ2-3,TRBV7-2
TGCAGTGCTTGCCGGGACATCTCCACAGATACGCAGTATTTT,CSACRDISTDTQYF,NA,NA,TRBJ2-3,TRBV20-1
TGTGCCAGCACCGGGACTGGACTAGCGTCCGCCTACGAGCAGTACTTC,CASTGTGLASAYEQYF,TRBD2,NA,TRBJ2-7,TRBV2
TGTGCCGGCGACAGCTATGGCTACACCTTC,CAGDSYGYTF,NA,few,TRBJ1-2,TRBV30
TGTGCCAGCAGCCCCCCCCCGGACTTCTACGAGCAGTACTTC,CASSPPPDFYEQYF,NA,NA,TRBJ2-7,TRBV7-8
TGTGCCAGCAGTTTATGGCGGGGGCGCGGGATTCAGCCCCAGCATTTT,CASSLWRGRGIQPQHF,NA,NA,TRBJ1-5,TRBV28
TGTGCCAGCAGTGCACTCCGGGACAGGGATTCCGAGCAGTTCTTC,CASSALRDRDSEQFF,TRBD1,many,TRBJ2-1,TRBV6-1
TGTGCCAGCAGTTACGCGGGTGACACTGAAGCTTTCTTT,CASSYAGDTEAFF,NA,many,TRBJ1-1,TRBV6-5
TGTGCCAGCAGTGCCCTGGTGGGCACAGATACGCAGTATTTT,CASSALVGTDTQYF,NA,many,TRBJ2-3,TRBV6-1
TGTGCCAGCAGTTTTCCCGGGACAGGGGTCAATGAGCAGTTCTTC,CASSFPGTGVNEQFF,TRBD1,many,TRBJ2-1,TRBV12-3/TRBV12-4
TGCAGTGCTAGAGTGCGGGGAGGTTCCTACAATGAGCAGTTCTTC,CSARVRGGSYNEQFF,NA,many,TRBJ2-1,TRBV20-1
TGTGCCAGCAGTTTTATTGTGCGCGAGCAGTACTTC,CASSFIVREQYF,NA,NA,TRBJ2-7,TRBV12-3/TRBV12-4
TGCAGCATCGACGGGCTAGGGGATCGCGAGCAGTACTTC,CSIDGLGDREQYF,NA,many,TRBJ2-7,TRBV20-1
TGCAGCGTTGATCTACGATGGGGAGAGACCCAGTACTTC,CSVDLRWGETQYF,NA,many,TRBJ2-5,TRBV29-1
TGCAGCGGAAAACTAGCGGGGGTCGACTACGAGCAGTACTTC,CSGKLAGVDYEQYF,TRBD2,many,TRBJ2-7,TRBV29-1
TGTGCCAGCAGCTTAGCGGGAGACACCACCTACGAGCAGTACTTC,CASSLAGDTTYEQYF,NA,many,TRBJ2-7,TRBV7-2
TGTGCCAGCGACCCCTCAGGCGCGGGGGCGGGGCGAGAGACCCAGTACTTC,CASDPSGAGAGRETQYF,NA,few,TRBJ2-5,TRBV7-2
TGTGCCAGCAGCTTAGAACTGGCAGCTAGGGGTTACGAGCAGTACTTC,CASSLELAARGYEQYF,NA,many,TRBJ2-7,TRBV7-2
TGTGCCAGCAGCCCGGGGCAACAGAAGTATACGCAGTATTTT,CASSPGQQKYTQYF,NA,many,TRBJ2-3,TRBV7-9
TGTGCCAGCAGCCGAGGGGGCCAGCCCCAGCATTTT,CASSRGGQPQHF,TRBD1,many,TRBJ1-5,TRBV12-3/TRBV12-4
TGTGCCACCAGCAATAGTGGACATAAATACGAGCAGTACTTC,CATSNSGHKYEQYF,NA,many,TRBJ2-7,TRBV15
TGTGCCACCAGTGTCGGACTAGCGGGACGATACAATGAGCAGTTCTTC,CATSVGLAGRYNEQFF,TRBD2,many,TRBJ2-1,TRBV24-1
TGTGCCAGCAGCTTTCTTACTAGCGGGTACAATGAGCAGTTCTTC,CASSFLTSGYNEQFF,TRBD2,NA,TRBJ2-1,TRBV5-5
TGTGCCAGCAGATACGATGGCTACACCTTC,CASRYDGYTF,NA,many,TRBJ1-2,TRBV2
TGTGCCATCAGTGAGTCATCGGGGGCCTCCTACGAGCAGTACTTC,CAISESSGASYEQYF,NA,many,TRBJ2-7,TRBV10-3
TGTGCCAGCAGCTTCGACCCATATCAGCCCCAGCATTTT,CASSFDPYQPQHF,NA,many,TRBJ1-5,TRBV7-3
TGTGCCAGCACCCATCAATCTCCCTCTGGGGCCAACGTCCTGACTTTC,CASTHQSPSGANVLTF,NA,many,TRBJ2-6,TRBV6-1
TGTGCCATCAGTGACAGGTCCGCGAATTCACCCCTCCACTTT,CAISDRSANSPLHF,NA,many,TRBJ1-6,TRBV10-3
TGCAGCGTTCGAACCCCGGGAAATGGCTACACCTTC,CSVRTPGNGYTF,NA,many,TRBJ1-2,TRBV29-1
TGTGCCAGCAGCTTCTTAGGACTTTCCTCAGGGGATGAGCAGTTCTTC,CASSFLGLSSGDEQFF,NA,once,TRBJ2-1,TRBV7-2
TGCGCCAGCAGCTTCCGGGACGGTGACTATGGCTACACCTTC,CASSFRDGDYGYTF,NA,many,TRBJ1-2,TRBV5-1